This T cell receptor (beta chain) was profiled in a study of brain T cells in children with intractable seizures. General study results and limits: Clones missing pre-surgery may reflect undersampling of that blood sample.

Data came from immunoSEQ multiplex PCR; TCRdb stores just in-frame clones and leaves some out. The table has about 80,000 clones, around 90% seen once; the top ten hold roughly 24%. The sequenced cases were selected for having the highest brain T cell transcript signatures. At least one anti-epileptic drug was given before surgery. This clone was counted a single time. What it recognizes is unknown. The material sequenced was peripheral blood, taken at surgery. This TCR came from a girl under 10 years old with Rasmussen encephalitis and intractable seizures.

CDR3 nucleotide sequence: TGTGCCAGCAGCCAAGATTTGTCGGGACAGGGAGTCTACAATGAGCAGTTCTTC. This translates into CASSQDLSGQGVYNEQFF. This rearrangement joins TRBV3-1 (or the pseudogene TRBV3-2) to TRBJ2-1, with 9 positions matching TRBD1. Germline CDR1 reads LGHDT; CDR2 reads YNNKEL (reference sequence). V was pared by 0 bases and J by 3 bases, with 9 bases of the junction left unmatched. CDR3 length equals 18 residues.